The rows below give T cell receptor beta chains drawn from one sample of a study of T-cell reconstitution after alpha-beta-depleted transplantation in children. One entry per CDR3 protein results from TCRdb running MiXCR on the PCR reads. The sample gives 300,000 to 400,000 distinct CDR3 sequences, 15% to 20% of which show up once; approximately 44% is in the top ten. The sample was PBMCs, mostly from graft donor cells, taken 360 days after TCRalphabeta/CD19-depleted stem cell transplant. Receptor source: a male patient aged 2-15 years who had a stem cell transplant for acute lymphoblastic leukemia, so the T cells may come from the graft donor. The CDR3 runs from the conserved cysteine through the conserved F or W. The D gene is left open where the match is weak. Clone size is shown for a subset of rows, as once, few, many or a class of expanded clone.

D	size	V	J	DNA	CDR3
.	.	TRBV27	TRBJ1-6	TGTGCCAGCAGTTTCCATAATTCACCCCTCCACTTT	CASSFHNSPLHF
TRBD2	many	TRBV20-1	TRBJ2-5	TGCAGTGCTAGGCGGGGGCTAGCGGGAAGGGGGGAGACCCAGTACTTC	CSARRGLAGRGETQYF
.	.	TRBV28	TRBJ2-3	TGTGCCAGCAGTTGGTGGGGGAGGCGGGAAGATACGCAGTATTTT	CASSWWGRREDTQYF
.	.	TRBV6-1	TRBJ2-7	TGTGCCAGCACCCCCGGGACTCACCCCTACGAGCAGTACTTC	CASTPGTHPYEQYF
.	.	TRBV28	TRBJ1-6	TGTGCCAGCAGTTTAGGGACATCCCCTAGTCCCTATAATTCACCCCTCCACTTT	CASSLGTSPSPYNSPLHF
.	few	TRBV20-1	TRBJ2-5	TGCAGTGCTAGGGGTACAGGGACCCAAGAGACCCAGTACTTC	CSARGTGTQETQYF
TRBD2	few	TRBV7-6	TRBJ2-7	TGTGCCAGCAGCTATGCTAGCGGGAGGGGTGGAGAGCAGTACTTC	CASSYASGRGGEQYF
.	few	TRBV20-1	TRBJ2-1	TGCAGTGCGGGACGGACCCTATACAATGAGCAGTTCTTC	CSAGRTLYNEQFF
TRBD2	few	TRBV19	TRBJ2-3	TGTGCCAGTAGTAGTTCGGGAGGGATCACAGATACGCAGTATTTT	CASSSSGGITDTQYF
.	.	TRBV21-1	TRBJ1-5	TGTGCCAGCAGCAAACGGGACAGGGAAACATATAGCAATCAGCCCCAGCATTTT	CASSKRDRETYSNQPQHF
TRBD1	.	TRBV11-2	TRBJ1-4	TGTGCCAGCAGCAAAGGGACAGGGATTAATGAAAAACTGTTTTTT	CASSKGTGINEKLFF
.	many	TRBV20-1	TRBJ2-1	TGCAGTGCTACGGTCGAAAAGGCTAGTGGGAGTTTCTTC	CSATVEKASGSFF
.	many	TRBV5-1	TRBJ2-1	TGCGCCAGCAGCTTGGTCCTACAACACAACAATGAGCAGTTCTTC	CASSLVLQHNNEQFF
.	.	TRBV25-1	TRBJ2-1	TGTGCCAGCAGTGAATACGTCAGTGGAAGCTCCTACAATGAGCAGTTCTTC	CASSEYVSGSSYNEQFF
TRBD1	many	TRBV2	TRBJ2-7	TGTGCCAGCAGCCTGCAGGGACAGGGCACCTACGAGCAGTACTTC	CASSLQGQGTYEQYF
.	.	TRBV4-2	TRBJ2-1	TGTGCCAGCAGCCAAGCGCGGTCAGCGAGTGAGCAGTTCTTC	CASSQARSASEQFF
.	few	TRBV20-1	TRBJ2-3	TGCAGTGCTAGTACCGGGTTTACGCAGTATTTT	CSASTGFTQYF
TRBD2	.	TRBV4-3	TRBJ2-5	TGCGCCAGCAGCCAAGATTTGGCTAGCGGGAAAGAGACCCAGTACTTC	CASSQDLASGKETQYF
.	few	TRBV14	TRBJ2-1	TGTGCCAGCAGCCACCTCGAGGGCAATGAGCAGTTCTTC	CASSHLEGNEQFF
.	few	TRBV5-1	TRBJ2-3	TGCGCCAGCAGCTTGTCGGCAGGAGCTAGCACAGATACGCAGTATTTT	CASSLSAGASTDTQYF
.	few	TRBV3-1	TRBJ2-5	TGTGCCAGCAGCCAGGACATGACGGAGACCCAGTACTTC	CASSQDMTETQYF
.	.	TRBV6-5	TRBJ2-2	TGTGCCAGCAGTTTACTTATAAGGGACACCGGGGAGCTGTTTTTT	CASSLLIRDTGELFF
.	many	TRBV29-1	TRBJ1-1	TGCAGCGCAGGAGACACTGAAGCTTTCTTT	CSAGDTEAFF
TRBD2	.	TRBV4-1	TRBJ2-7	TGCGCCAGCAGCCAAGGCTCACAGGGAACTAGCGGGAGAACGGGAGAGCAGTACTTC	CASSQGSQGTSGRTGEQYF
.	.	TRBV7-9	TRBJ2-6	TGTGCCAGCAGCTTAAAGGAAGGGTTTGGGGCCAACGTCCTGACTTTC	CASSLKEGFGANVLTF
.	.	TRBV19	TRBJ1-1	TGTGCCAGTAGTCCCGGGACACAAAGGCGCGCTTTCTTT	CASSPGTQRRAFF
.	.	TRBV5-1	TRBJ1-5	TGCGCCAGCTGGGACGGTACACAGCCCCAGCATTTT	CASWDGTQPQHF
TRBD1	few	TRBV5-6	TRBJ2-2	TGTGCCAGCAGCTTGGTATCAGGGGGCCCTTGGAACACCGGGGAGCTGTTTTTT	CASSLVSGGPWNTGELFF
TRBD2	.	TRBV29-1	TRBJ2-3	TGCAGCGTTGGGGGACTAGCGGCGCGCACAGATACGCAGTATTTT	CSVGGLAARTDTQYF
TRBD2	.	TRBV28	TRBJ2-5	TGTGCCAGCAGGTTACTAGCGGGAGGGCCCCCAGAGACCCAGTACTTC	CASRLLAGGPPETQYF
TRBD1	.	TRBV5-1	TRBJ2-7	TGCGCCAGCAGCATCTTGGGGACAGGTGGCTACGAGCAGTACTTC	CASSILGTGGYEQYF
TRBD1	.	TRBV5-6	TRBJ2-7	TGTGCCAGCAGCCCCTGGACAGGGGGTGATAGCTCCTACGAGCAGTACTTC	CASSPWTGGDSSYEQYF
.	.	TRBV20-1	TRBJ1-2	TGCAGTGCTATACGGGACCGGTATGGCTACACCTTC	CSAIRDRYGYTF
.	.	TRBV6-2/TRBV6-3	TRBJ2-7	TGTGCCAGCAGTTACTCGAGAGGCCCTTTCTACGAGCAGTACTTC	CASSYSRGPFYEQYF
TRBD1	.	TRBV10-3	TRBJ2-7	TGTGCCATCAGTGAGGAGGGGGACAGGGGGTCGTTC	CAISEEGDRGSF